The 29 T cell receptor beta chains below were found in one sample sequenced in a study of post-analysis software for immune sequencing data. Broader study findings: Patients carried roughly 5 TRBV segments more frequently than controls did, and TRBV5-6, TRBV5-1 and TRBV20-1 were among them.

Every TCR beta cDNA library bore unique molecular identifiers. TCRdb fed the PCR reads into MiXCR, producing one record per CDR3 protein. The table has around 700,000 distinct CDR3 sequences, approximately 59% seen once; the top ten hold approximately 10%. Their antigens are not known. The sequenced sample was blood. The receptors originated from a girl aged 2-9 years with multiple sclerosis.

The rearrangement joins TRBV6-5 to TRBJ2-7; TRBD1 matches at 12 bases. Germline lookup yields CDR1 MNHEY and CDR2 SVGAGI. Trimming at V came to 0 bases and at J to 3 bases, leaving 15 bases not matched to a gene. The CDR3 covers 20 residues. This CDR3 reads CASSYSTGTGGEGNHYEQYF. The CDR3 DNA is TGTGCCAGCAGTTACTCGACCGGGACAGGGGGCGAAGGAAATCACTACGAGCAGTACTTC.

This clonotype was observed a handful of times. The gene calls are TRBV10-3 and TRBJ2-1; D perhaps matches TRBD2 (6 bases). Germline V gene lookup returns CDR1 ENHRY and CDR2 SYGVKD. V lost 7 bases to trimming and J lost 5 bases, with 12 bases between them. The CDR3 loop spans 13 amino acids. This chain's CDR3 is CAIKWGEHNEQFF. In nucleotides, the CDR3 is TGTGCCATCAAATGGGGGGAGCACAATGAGCAGTTCTTC.

V and J are TRBV7-9 and TRBJ2-6, with no clear D. This CDR3 spans 16 amino acids. Trimming shortened V by 2 bases and J by 4 bases, and 12 bases separated the two germline ends. CDR1 is SEHNR and CDR2 is FQNEAQ in the germline V gene (reference sequence). The CDR3, as DNA: TGTGCCAGCAGCTTATCAAAGGGTACCGGGGCCAACGTCCTGACTTTC. As protein: CASSLSKGTGANVLTF. Variable domain in full (rest from reference TRBV7-9 and TRBJ2-6): DTGVSQNPRHKITKRGQNVTFRCDPISEHNRLYWYRQTLGQGPEFLTYFQNEAQLEKSRLLSDRFSAERPKGSFSTLEIQRTEQGDSAMYLCASSLSKGTGANVLTFGAGSRLTVL.

The table lists this clonotype with a few counts. The chain recombines TRBV7-3 with TRBJ2-4; D call uncertain. CDR1 is SGHTA and CDR2 is FQGTGA in the germline V gene. The CDR3 length is 13 residues. Trimming removed 1 base at V and 6 bases at J, with 7 bases between. The CDR3 bases are TGTGCCAGCAGCTTAATGGTGGGAAACATTCAGTACTTC. Protein: CASSLMVGNIQYF.

The rearrangement joins TRBV5-1 to TRBJ2-5, with unresolved D. Trimming took off 0 bases at V and 1 base at J, with 7 bases between the two ends. Germline CDR1 SGHRS, CDR2 YFSETQ. The CDR3 has 14 residues. In nucleotides, the CDR3 is TGCGCCAGCAGCTTGGGGAAGGTCCAAGAGACCCAGTACTTC. This translates into CASSLGKVQETQYF.

In this sample, this clonotype turned up a few times. The chain couples TRBV7-2 to TRBJ1-1; tentatively, D is TRBD1 (6 bases). The CDR3 covers 18 residues. Germline V gene lookup returns CDR1 SGHTA and CDR2 FQGNSA. V lost 5 bases and J 2 bases, leaving 24 bases between the germline ends. The CDR3 spells CASSQLPRDPRGNTEAFF. The CDR3 region has the DNA TGTGCCAGCAGCCAGCTGCCCCGGGACCCCAGGGGAAACACTGAAGCTTTCTTT.

The rearrangement joins TRBV5-1 to TRBJ2-6; D may correspond to TRBD1 or TRBD2 (5 bases each). In germline, CDR1 is SGHRS, CDR2 YFSETQ. With 4 bases removed from V and 0 bases from J, the gap between germline ends came to 11 bases. The CDR3 has 16 residues. The CDR3 sequence is CASSLAGSSGANVLTF. The CDR3 DNA reads TGCGCCAGCAGCCTAGCAGGGAGCTCTGGGGCCAACGTCCTGACTTTC.

This clonotype has just a few counts. The V and J genes are TRBV29-1 and TRBJ2-2; D unclear. The germline V gene encodes CDR1 SQVTM and CDR2 ANQGSEA. This CDR3 is 11 amino acids long. V was shortened by 6 bases and J by 1 base, with 3 bases between the two germline ends. The CDR3 DNA follows: TGCAGCGTAAAGAACACCGGGGAGCTGTTTTTT. Its protein is CSVKNTGELFF.

The chain has TRBV15 and TRBJ2-1; D is perhaps TRBD1 (5 bases). The germline V gene encodes CDR1 LNHNV and CDR2 YYDKDF (reference sequence). CDR3 length: 15 residues. V shed 1 base and J shed 7 bases, with 14 bases lying between them. The DNA for the CDR3 is TGTGCCACCAGCAGAGGGGCAGGGCTTAAGAATGAGCAGTTCTTC. Protein sequence: CATSRGAGLKNEQFF.

This clonotype was seen a single time. This chain connects TRBV5-1 to TRBJ2-3; 13 positions agree with TRBD2. Germline V gene lookup returns CDR1 SGHRS and CDR2 YFSETQ. The CDR3 covers 17 residues. V lost 5 bases and J lost 3; bases outside the gene matches: 9. For the CDR3, the DNA is TGCGCCAGCAGATCTGGGACTAGCGGGGACCGGACAGATACGCAGTATTTT. Translation gives CASRSGTSGDRTDTQYF. Complete variable domain (other parts from reference TRBV5-1 and TRBJ2-3): KAGVTQTPRYLIKTRGQQVTLSCSPISGHRSVSWYQQTPGQGLQFLFEYFSETQRNKGNFPGRFSGRQFSNSRSEMNVSTLELGDSALYLCASRSGTSGDRTDTQYFGPGTRLTVL.

This chain joins TRBV4-2 and TRBJ1-2, with unresolved D. V was pared by 4 bases and J by 3 bases, with 15 bases between. This CDR3 spans 15 amino acids. Germline CDR1 and CDR2: LGHNA and YNFKEQ. Here the CDR3 reads CASSPRLSDDYGYTF. Here the CDR3 DNA reads TGTGCCAGCAGCCCAAGGCTTAGCGATGACTATGGCTACACCTTC.

This clonotype was seen once. The rearrangement links TRBV19 to TRBJ1-5, with 7 bases that match TRBD1. CDR1 and CDR2 from the germline V gene are LNHDA and SQIVND (reference sequence). The J segment lost 3 bases and the V segment lost 10 bases, leaving 12 bases of the junction unmatched. CDR3 length equals 15 residues. CDR3 region: CATGGPGTVNQPQHF. CDR3 bases: TGTGCCACCGGGGGTCCCGGGACAGTCAATCAGCCCCAGCATTTT.

A note on this clonotype: It is likely a read error, because the conserved phenylalanine at the end of the CDR3 is missing. The chain uses TRBV6-2 or TRBV6-3 and TRBJ1-2; D is unresolved. The CDR3 is 12 residues long. The V gene lost 5 bases and the J gene lost 3 bases, with 7 bases spanning the gap. The germline V gene has CDR1 MNHEY and CDR2 SVGEGT. CDR3 DNA: TGTGCCAGCAGTCGACTAGACTATGGCTACACCTGC. Its translation: CASSRLDYGYTC.

The chain uses TRBV4-3 and TRBJ1-1; D unresolved. Germline V gives CDR1 LGHNA, CDR2 YSLEER. This CDR3 has 14 amino acids. V lost 4 bases, J lost 1 base, and 10 bases lay in between. The CDR3: CASSRPMGNTEAFF. CDR3 nucleotides: TGCGCCAGCAGCCGCCCGATGGGGAACACTGAAGCTTTCTTT.

The V and J genes are TRBV3-1 and TRBJ2-3; the D gene is possibly TRBD2 (6 bases). Deletions cut 4 bases from V and 3 bases from J, with 14 bases between. Germline V gene data show CDR1 as LGHDT and CDR2 as YNNKEL (reference sequence). The CDR3 sequence is 15 residues long. The CDR3 region is CASSRGGIGTDTQYF. The CDR3 DNA reads TGTGCCAGCAGCCGGGGCGGGATAGGAACAGATACGCAGTATTTT.

The chain links TRBV6-1 to TRBJ2-3, with 7 nucleotides matching TRBD2. The CDR3 extends over 16 amino acids. Germline assignment: CDR1 MNHNS and CDR2 SASEGT. With 4 bases clipped from V and 4 bases from J, the junction kept 11 bases outside the gene matches. The CDR3, as DNA: TGTGCCAGCAGTGGACGAGCGGGAAGGCCCCCAGATACGCAGTATTTT. It codes for CASSGRAGRPPDTQYF.

This clonotype was picked up a small number of times. The gene calls are TRBV3-1 and TRBJ2-5; 8 bases are a match to TRBD1. Germline values: CDR1 LGHDT, CDR2 YNNKEL (reference sequence). V shed 2 bases, J shed 1 base, and the junction held 3 bases outside the gene matches. The CDR3 loop spans 15 amino acids. The CDR3 nucleotides are TGTGCCAGCAGCCAACCGGGGACAGGCCAAGAGACCCAGTACTTC. As protein: CASSQPGTGQETQYF.

V usage is TRBV6-4 and J usage is TRBJ1-2; D possibly corresponds to TRBD1 (6 bases). CDR3 length equals 13 residues. V was cut by 4 bases and J by 8 bases, with 14 bases left in between. Germline loops: CDR1 MRHNA, CDR2 SNTAGT. The CDR3 reads CASSVSGADGYTF. CDR3 in DNA: TGTGCCAGCAGTGTCTCGGGGGCTGACGGCTACACCTTC.

This clonotype has only a few counts. The gene calls are TRBV10-1 and TRBJ2-3, with 8 nucleotides matching TRBD2. Germline lookup yields CDR1 WNHNN and CDR2 SYGVQD (reference sequence). The CDR3 runs 18 residues. V gave up 1 base and J gave up 2 bases; unmatched junction bases: 11. CDR3 nucleotides: TGCGCCAGCAGTGAGTTAAACTTCGGGGGGGCATTCACAGATACGCAGTATTTT. Translation: CASSELNFGGAFTDTQYF.

V gene TRBV12-3 or TRBV12-4 combines with J gene TRBJ2-6, with 9 bases lining up with TRBD1. There are 16 residues in the CDR3. The V segment lost 5 bases and the J segment 4 bases; nucleotides outside the gene matches: 6. In nucleotides, the CDR3 is TGTGCCAGCAGTCCACAGGGGGCGGAGGGGGCCAACGTCCTGACTTTC. This codes for CASSPQGAEGANVLTF.

The CDR3 sequence is CASSHGQGLGYGYTF. The CDR3 DNA reads as TGTGCCAGCAGTCATGGACAGGGTTTGGGTTATGGCTACACCTTC. The chain carries TRBV12-3 or TRBV12-4 and TRBJ1-2, with TRBD1 identical over 8 bases. Trimming at V came to 5 bases and at J to 5 bases, leaving 10 bases not matched to a gene. The CDR3 is 15 amino acids.

The J gene is TRBJ1-5, the V gene TRBV6-2 or TRBV6-3; TRBD1 matches at 8 bases. CDR3 length: 18 residues. Germline V gene sequence: CDR1 MNHEY, CDR2 SVGEGT. Trimming took 3 bases from V and 5 from J; bases not matched to a gene: 15. The CDR3 protein is CASSYFPRDRRLYQPQHF. CDR3 DNA sequence: TGTGCCAGCAGTTATTTCCCCCGGGACAGGAGACTTTATCAGCCCCAGCATTTT.

This clonotype was counted a few times. The genes are TRBV5-1 and TRBJ2-1; unclear D gene. V was cut by 1 base and J by 4 bases, with 9 bases left in between. This CDR3 contains 14 residues. Germline V gives CDR1 SGHRS, CDR2 YFSETQ. The chain's CDR3 is CASSLKGGYNEQFF. The DNA of the CDR3 is TGCGCCAGCAGCTTGAAGGGCGGTTACAATGAGCAGTTCTTC.

Remarks on this clonotype: One base away lies a much larger clone, so this may be a sequencing read error. The chain combines TRBV29-1 with TRBJ2-3; unclear D gene. The V and J ends lost 3 bases and 0 bases respectively, with 10 bases between them. The CDR3 has 14 amino acids. From germline, CDR1 is SQVTM and CDR2 ANQGSEA. Here the CDR3 reads CSVEASPSTDTQYF. In nucleotides, the CDR3 is TGCAGCGTTGAGGCTTCTCCTAGCACAGATACGCAGTATTTT.

The sample holds a few counts of this clonotype. This chain links TRBV29-1 with TRBJ2-1; the D gene is possibly TRBD1 (6 bases). V was shortened by 4 bases and J by 7 bases, with 11 bases between the two germline ends. The CDR3 sequence is 12 residues long. Germline CDR1 SQVTM, CDR2 ANQGSEA. CDR3 bases: TGCAGCGTTGTCAGGGGTAGGAATGAGCAGTTCTTC. Translating it yields CSVVRGRNEQFF.

This chain uses TRBV10-2 with TRBJ2-1, with TRBD2 matching 10 bases. The CDR3 is 17 amino acids. Per the germline V gene, CDR1 is WSHSY and CDR2 is SAAADI. V was pared by 10 bases and J by 1 base, with 13 bases of the junction left unmatched. The CDR3 here is CATYFRSSGRSYNEQFF. In DNA form, the CDR3 reads TGCGCCACCTACTTTAGGTCTAGCGGGAGATCCTACAATGAGCAGTTCTTC.

This clonotype was observed a handful of times. This sequence joins TRBV5-4 and TRBJ2-1; a possible D gene is TRBD2 (6 bases). Looked up from germline, CDR1 is SGHNT and CDR2 is YYREEE (reference sequence). The CDR3 is 16 amino acids. V lost 0 bases and J 4 bases, leaving 14 bases between the germline ends. CDR3 protein: CASSLGPSGYYNEQFF. The CDR3 DNA follows: TGTGCCAGCAGCTTGGGACCCAGCGGGTATTACAATGAGCAGTTCTTC.

The chain links TRBV7-2 to TRBJ2-3; D possibly matches TRBD1 or TRBD2 (6 bases each). The CDR3 contains 16 residues. Germline V lookup: CDR1 SGHTA, CDR2 FQGNSA. The V gene lost 2 bases and the J gene lost 0 bases, with 12 bases spanning the gap. The CDR3 DNA follows: TGTGCCAGCAGCTTACTTGGGGGGCGGAGCACAGATACGCAGTATTTT. As protein: CASSLLGGRSTDTQYF.

The chain is built from TRBV5-1 and TRBJ2-3; the match to TRBD1 covers 9 bases. This CDR3 region has 16 residues. V gave up 2 bases and J gave up 1 base; unmatched junction bases: 5. Germline V lookup: CDR1 SGHRS, CDR2 YFSETQ. This CDR3 reads CASSFGTGSGTDTQYF. The CDR3 DNA follows: TGCGCCAGCAGCTTCGGGACAGGGTCGGGCACAGATACGCAGTATTTT.